This entry is about one TCR beta chain. Its antigen is still unknown. This sample is drawn from a study of shared clonotypes between healthy human individuals. Germline CDR1 KGHSH, CDR2 LQKENI. Trimming removed 5 bases from V and 5 bases from J, with 10 bases in between. The CDR3 has 12 residues. Naive CD8 populations comprised CD45RO-negative cells positively selected for CCR7, excluding terminally differentiated effector memory CD45RA+ cells. Study outcomes and limitations: Collection of samples was limited to blood; tissue repertoires likely differ. Unshared clonotypes carried lower generation probabilities than those common to all four donors. When naive CD4 clonotypes were compared across several donors, about 4.9% were shared.

This table comes from immunoSEQ multiplex PCR, and its TCRdb copy is limited to in-frame clones, with some not included. Counted here are 800,000 to 950,000 clones, about 96% occurring once; the ten biggest clones make up around 0.25%. The specimen sequenced was naive CD8+ T cells sorted from blood. The receptor was derived from a man in his thirties or forties in good health. V usage is TRBV18 and J usage is TRBJ2-7; D gene unclear. CDR3 sequence reads: CASSFDMDEQYF. The CDR3 DNA follows: TGTGCCAGCTCATTCGATATGGACGAGCAGTACTTC.